The 5 T cell receptor beta chains below all came from one sample that was sequenced in a study of neurological immune-mediated disorders. TCRdb re-called the 5' RACE reads through MiXCR, storing one row per CDR3 protein. The table has fewer than 45,000 distinct CDR3 sequences, about 6% seen once; the top ten hold about 0.5%. The material sequenced was CD4+ T cells from blood. The receptor set was obtained from a woman in her 40s in good health.

The table lists this clonotype with many counts. The chain recombines TRBV10-3 with TRBJ2-5; D may be TRBD2 (5 bases). This CDR3 comprises 14 residues. Germline CDR1 reads ENHRY; CDR2 reads SYGVKD. V lost 3 bases, J lost 1 base, and 9 bases lay in between. DNA of the CDR3: TGTGCCATCAGTGATGGACTCATCCAAGAGACCCAGTACTTC. It yields the protein CAISDGLIQETQYF.

This clonotype was counted many times. This chain links TRBV24-1 with TRBJ2-3, with 7 bases fitting TRBD1. Trimming removed 0 bases from V and 0 bases from J; junction bases left unmatched: 8. CDR1 is KGHDR, CDR2 SFDVKD, per germline. CDR3 length: 18 amino acids. The CDR3 region has the DNA TGTGCCACCAGTGATTTGGGGGAACCGGGACAGAGCACAGATACGCAGTATTTT. Protein product: CATSDLGEPGQSTDTQYF.

This clonotype was counted ten times or more. The chain links TRBV29-1 to TRBJ2-1; TRBD2 is a possible D gene (5 bases). The V gene lost 6 bases and the J gene lost 5 bases, with 14 bases spanning the gap. There are 13 residues in the CDR3. Germline V gene data show CDR1 as SQVTM and CDR2 as ANQGSEA. The DNA of the CDR3 is TGCAGCGTGGACTCCGGGCCGAACAATGAGCAGTTCTTC. Protein product: CSVDSGPNNEQFF.

This clonotype was detected ten times or more. The J gene is TRBJ2-2, the V gene TRBV11-2, with 8 nucleotides matching TRBD2. CDR3 size: 16 residues. The junction had 6 bases not matched to a gene; V was cut back by 4 bases and J by 2 bases. Germline CDR1 reads SGHAT; CDR2 reads FQNNGV. CDR3 DNA sequence: TGTGCCAGCAGCTATAGACTAGCGACTAACACCGGGGAGCTGTTTTTT. Translating it yields CASSYRLATNTGELFF. Together with reference TRBV11-2 and TRBJ2-2, the CDR3 gives the full variable domain: EAGVAQSPRYKIIEKRQSVAFWCNPISGHATLYWYQQILGQGPKLLIQFQNNGVVDDSQLPKDRFSAERLKGVDSTLKIQPAKLEDSAVYLCASSYRLATNTGELFFGEGSRLTVL.

The chain employs TRBV21-1 and TRBJ2-7; the D call in the table, TRBD1, was not verified against the DNA. TRBV21-1 is described as a pseudogene. This CDR3 has 14 residues. The CDR3 protein is CASRLIMERQEQYF. The CDR3 DNA reads TGTGCCAGTAGACTGATAATGGAAAGACAGGAGCAGTACTTC.